The clone carrying this T cell receptor (beta chain) has a handful of counts. The antigen remains undetermined. With constant-segment primers, 5'RACE yielded cDNA libraries of TCR alpha and TCR beta that carried sample barcodes and UMIs. One entry per CDR3 protein results from TCRdb running MiXCR on the 5' RACE reads. The profile covers under 650,000 distinct CDR3 sequences, with more than 15% appearing a single time and 9.5% to 15% taken by the ten largest. This entry is derived from a study of T-cell memory formation after mild COVID-19. Study-wide findings and caveats: For contracting clones, CD4+ ones sat mainly in CM and EM, CD8+ in EMRA. CD4+ bias marked clones expanding day 15 to 37, unlike balanced contracting clones.

This sequence was found in an adult woman who had mild COVID-19 (a few samples of this study predate the infection). Cell type and time point are not known. Sequencing was done on a sample of PBMCs or a T cell subset sorted from them (not recorded which).

The CDR3 DNA is TGCAGCGTTGATGGTGGGGACGCCCGCACAGATACGCAGTATTTT. This codes for CSVDGGDARTDTQYF. The V and J genes are TRBV29-1 and TRBJ2-3; D may be TRBD1 or TRBD2 (5 bases each). The germline V gene encodes CDR1 SQVTM and CDR2 ANQGSEA. The CDR3 has 15 residues. The ends were cut back, 3 bases at V and 1 base at J, with 14 bases in the middle.